These 30 T cell receptor beta chains were all obtained from the same sample, sequenced in a study of T cell responses to AZD1222 COVID-19 vaccine (dated by TCRdb to the early 2020s). Libraries were built with the immunoSEQ multiplex PCR assay. This is the immuneACCESS table as TCRdb keeps it, with only in-frame sequences that have V and J called. A part of the clones is gone; compared with another copy, unresolved V genes explain less than half, and the rest is unexplained. The sample records 95,000 to 110,000 clones, roughly 89% of which are singletons. The ten largest clonotypes hold 20% to 25% of the sample. According to the study, the label for this sample's time point signals: baseline before first vaccination. The material was peripheral blood, obtained on day 0 of AZD1222 vaccination. The origin of the receptors is an adult in good health.

The chain employs TRBV5-5 and TRBJ1-1; D might be TRBD1 (6 bases). The CDR3 length is 16 residues. CDR1 is SGHKS and CDR2 is YYEKEE in the germline V gene (reference sequence). Trimming took 1 base from V and 4 from J, leaving 17 bases between them. The CDR3: CASSLKLGASTTEAFF. DNA of the CDR3: TGTGCCAGCAGCTTGAAGCTGGGGGCTTCTACCACTGAAGCTTTCTTT.

This CDR3 reads CASSRDTNTEAFF. The CDR3 region has the DNA TGTGCCAGCAGTAGGGACACGAACACTGAAGCTTTCTTT. The chain uses TRBV2 and TRBJ1-1, with D maybe TRBD1 (6 bases). CDR1 is SNHLY, CDR2 FYNNEI, per germline. Trimming removed 5 bases at V and 1 base at J, with 8 bases between. CDR3 length equals 13 residues.

This clone was seen just once. The chain is built from TRBV14 and TRBJ2-6, with TRBD1 as a possible D gene (7 bases). The CDR3 is 18 amino acids. Germline CDR1 is SGHDN and CDR2 is FVKESK. V lost 5 bases, J lost 2 bases, and 19 bases lay in between. The CDR3 DNA reads TGTGCCAGCAGCGCAAACTTCCAGGGGGGCACTGGGGCCAACGTCCTGACTTTC. Translated, it gives CASSANFQGGTGANVLTF.

The chain links TRBV13 to TRBJ2-3, with D possibly TRBD2 on 6 matching bases. This CDR3 spans 14 amino acids. The V gene's germline CDR1 is PRHDT and CDR2 FYEKMQ (reference sequence). Trimming cost V 0 bases and J 6 bases, with 10 bases left between them. The CDR3 DNA reads as TGTGCCAGCAGCTTAGGGACTAGTCTCGATACGCAGTATTTT. Translated: CASSLGTSLDTQYF.

V is TRBV10-3 and J is TRBJ1-2; D ambiguous. Germline values: CDR1 ENHRY, CDR2 SYGVKD. The CDR3 is 15 amino acids. V lost 0 bases and J 7 bases, leaving 15 bases between the germline ends. The DNA of the CDR3 is TGTGCCATCAGTGAGTCTCGCGGCCTAATTGGTGGCTACACCTTC. This gives the protein CAISESRGLIGGYTF.

The CDR3 is CASSLGRNTEAFF. The DNA of the CDR3 is TGTGCCAGCAGCTTAGGCAGGAACACTGAAGCTTTCTTT. V usage is TRBV7-9 and J usage is TRBJ1-1; D call uncertain. The germline V gene has CDR1 SEHNR and CDR2 FQNEAQ (reference sequence). The CDR3 runs 13 residues. Trimming cost V 1 base and J 1 base, with 4 bases left between them. Full variable domain (outside the CDR3, taken from reference TRBV7-9 and TRBJ1-1): DTGVSQNPRHKITKRGQNVTFRCDPISEHNRLYWYRQTLGQGPEFLTYFQNEAQLEKSRLLSDRFSAERPKGSFSTLEIQRTEQGDSAMYLCASSLGRNTEAFFGQGTRLTVV.

The V and J genes are TRBV4-3 and TRBJ1-5, with D tentatively TRBD1 (6 bases). Trimming took 0 bases from V and 1 from J, leaving 13 bases between them. Germline V lookup: CDR1 LGHNA, CDR2 YSLEER. This CDR3 comprises 17 residues. CDR3 nucleotide sequence: TGCGCCAGCAGCCAAGACCTCGCCGGGGGCAGCAATCAGCCCCAGCATTTT. Protein sequence: CASSQDLAGGSNQPQHF.

This rearrangement joins TRBV5-6 to TRBJ1-6; 12 bases are shared with TRBD1. Germline values: CDR1 SGHDT, CDR2 YYEEEE. The V gene end was trimmed by 4 bases and the J gene end by 9 bases; junction bases not matched to a gene: 5. This CDR3 spans 15 amino acids. The CDR3 sequence: CASSAGQGASSPLHF. The DNA for the CDR3 is TGTGCCAGCAGCGCGGGACAGGGGGCATCTTCACCCCTCCACTTT. Complete variable domain (other parts from reference TRBV5-6 and TRBJ1-6): DAGVTQSPTHLIKTRGQQVTLRCSPKSGHDTVSWYQQALGQGPQFIFQYYEEEERQRGNFPDRFSGHQFPNYSSELNVNALLLGDSALYLCASSAGQGASSPLHFGNGTRLTVT.

The genes are TRBV29-1 and TRBJ2-3, with 12 bases identical to TRBD2. The CDR3 has 14 residues. Germline V lookup: CDR1 SQVTM, CDR2 ANQGSEA. V lost 1 base to trimming and J lost 8 bases; unmatched junction nucleotides: 4. CDR3 residues: CSVEARLAGATQYF. CDR3 DNA: TGCAGCGTTGAAGCGCGACTAGCGGGGGCTACGCAGTATTTT.

The chain carries TRBV5-1 and TRBJ1-1; D might be TRBD1 (5 bases). CDR1 is SGHRS, CDR2 YFSETQ, per germline. V dropped 4 bases and J dropped 5 bases, with 12 bases sitting between them. The CDR3 is 13 amino acids. The CDR3 coding sequence is TGCGCCAGCAGCCAGGGCGTAGAAACTGAAGCTTTCTTT. Translated, it gives CASSQGVETEAFF.

This clone appeared a single time. This chain connects TRBV10-3 to TRBJ1-1; maybe TRBD1 (6 bases). Germline V gene lookup returns CDR1 ENHRY and CDR2 SYGVKD. The CDR3 has 17 residues. V dropped 2 bases and J dropped 1 base, with 17 bases sitting between them. CDR3 nucleotides: TGTGCCATCAGTGAGAAGGGAGAGGGGGGTCCGAACACTGAAGCTTTCTTT. The encoded protein is CAISEKGEGGPNTEAFF.

The V gene is TRBV4-3, the J gene TRBJ2-4; D not certain. CDR1 and CDR2 (germline): LGHNA, YSLEER. V was pared by 0 bases and J by 0 bases, with 12 bases between. The CDR3 has 17 residues. The CDR3 coding sequence is TGCGCCAGCAGCCAAGACTTTTTTCTCCGAGCCAAAAACATTCAGTACTTC. Translation: CASSQDFFLRAKNIQYF.

The chain has TRBV11-3 and TRBJ2-7; 8 nucleotides match TRBD2. Germline V gene data show CDR1 as SGHNT and CDR2 as YENEEA. CDR3 size: 14 residues. The trim removed 5 bases at V and 1 base at J, leaving 4 bases unmatched. The DNA for the CDR3 is TGTGCCAGCAGCCGCGGGGGGCCGTCCTACGAGCAGTACTTC. Translated: CASSRGGPSYEQYF.

This clone was recorded only once. The J gene is TRBJ2-7, the V gene TRBV19, with D hard to call. Trimming pared 3 bases from V and 8 bases from J, leaving 17 bases between. CDR1 and CDR2 from the germline V gene are LNHDA and SQIVND (reference sequence). The CDR3 has 14 residues. The CDR3 loop reads CASSMSPSEFQQYF. DNA of the CDR3: TGTGCCAGTAGTATGTCCCCGTCAGAGTTCCAGCAGTACTTC.

CDR3: CAWSRGQGNSPLHF. In DNA form, the CDR3 reads TGTGCCTGGAGTCGAGGACAGGGAAATTCACCCCTCCACTTT. This chain connects TRBV30 to TRBJ1-6; 8 positions match TRBD1. This CDR3 has 14 amino acids. The J segment lost 7 bases and the V segment lost 2 bases, leaving 4 bases of the junction unmatched. Germline values: CDR1 GTSNPN, CDR2 SVGIG (reference sequence).

The rearrangement joins TRBV11-3 to TRBJ1-3; the D is unclear. The V gene lost 5 bases and the J gene lost 0 bases, with 5 bases spanning the gap. This CDR3 contains 13 residues. CDR1 is SGHNT, CDR2 YENEEA, per germline. The CDR3 is CASSPDSGNTIYF. CDR3 bases: TGTGCCAGCAGCCCGGACTCTGGAAACACCATATATTTT. Filled out from reference TRBV11-3 and TRBJ1-3, the complete variable domain reads EAGVVQSPRYKIIEKKQPVAFWCNPISGHNTLYWYLQNLGQGPELLIRYENEEAVDDSQLPKDRFSAERLKGVDSTLKIQPAELGDSAVYLCASSPDSGNTIYFGEGSWLTVV.

The V gene is TRBV7-8, the J gene TRBJ2-2, with TRBD1 matching 8 bases. Trimming removed 2 bases from V and 4 bases from J; junction bases left unmatched: 6. From germline, CDR1 is SGHVS and CDR2 FQNEAQ. The CDR3 is made up of 16 amino acids. CDR3 sequence (DNA): TGTGCCAGCAGCTTACCAAGACAGGGGAGCACCGGGGAGCTGTTTTTT. This translates into CASSLPRQGSTGELFF.

Worth noting for this clone: The same CDR3 arises from other DNA sequences in this sample as well. CDR3 in DNA: TGTGCCAGCAGCCAAAGGAAGTACGAGCAGTACTTC. Translating it yields CASSQRKYEQYF. V usage is TRBV3-1 (or the pseudogene TRBV3-2) and J usage is TRBJ2-7, with D hard to call. The length of the CDR3 is 12 residues. V lost 2 bases to trimming and J lost 4 bases, with 6 bases between them. Germline assignment: CDR1 LGHDT and CDR2 YNNKEL (reference sequence).

This chain joins TRBV23-1 and TRBJ1-6; D call uncertain. TRBV23-1 belongs to the ORF category, with a function that is uncertain. Deletions cut 4 bases from V and 5 bases from J, with 15 bases between. CDR3 size: 16 residues. The DNA for the CDR3 is TGCGCCAGCAGTCTCGCGACCGCGGGCCATAATTCACCCCTCCACTTT. This sequence encodes CASSLATAGHNSPLHF.

The chain joins TRBV9 to TRBJ1-2; D is unresolved. This CDR3 spans 14 amino acids. The V end lost 4 bases, the J end lost 8 bases, and 18 bases lay between the germline ends. The germline V gene has CDR1 SGDLS and CDR2 YYNGEE. Written as DNA, the CDR3 is TGTGCCAGCAGCCCCCAGACACTCCCGGGGGGCTACACCTTC. Its protein is CASSPQTLPGGYTF.

This chain links TRBV4-3 with TRBJ1-1, with D possibly TRBD1 on 5 matching bases. Trimming stripped 3 bases from V and 4 bases from J, with 12 bases between. CDR1 is LGHNA and CDR2 is YSLEER in the germline V gene. The CDR3 length is 14 residues. The CDR3, as DNA: TGCGCCAGCAGCCATGGGGGAAGGGGCACTGAAGCTTTCTTT. This translates into CASSHGGRGTEAFF.

The rearrangement joins TRBV18 to TRBJ2-7, with D possibly being TRBD1 or TRBD2 (7 bases each). The CDR3 has 17 amino acids. The ends were cut back, 0 bases at V and 2 bases at J, with 17 bases in the middle. CDR1 is KGHSH, CDR2 LQKENI, per germline. DNA for the CDR3: TGTGCCAGCTCACCACCGGTAGGGCAGGGGGGGACCTACGAGCAGTACTTC. This gives the protein CASSPPVGQGGTYEQYF.

The chain recombines TRBV5-1 with TRBJ1-3; D remains unclear. Trimming pared 4 bases from V and 0 bases from J, leaving 11 bases between. The CDR3 covers 15 residues. Germline CDR1 SGHRS, CDR2 YFSETQ. DNA for the CDR3: TGCGCCAGCAGCCCCCTAGGCAGCTCTGGAAACACCATATATTTT. Amino acids: CASSPLGSSGNTIYF.

A note on this clone: Different DNA sequences within this sample yield the same CDR3. This chain links TRBV6-4 with TRBJ2-3; 14 nucleotides align to TRBD2. V lost 3 bases, J lost 4 bases, and 0 bases stayed unmatched. Germline V gene data show CDR1 as MRHNA and CDR2 as SNTAGT. The CDR3 spans 15 residues. The CDR3 spells CASSETSGGADTQYF. CDR3 bases: TGTGCCAGCAGTGAGACTAGCGGGGGGGCAGATACGCAGTATTTT.

The chain combines TRBV28 with TRBJ1-5; D not resolved. The germline gives CDR1 MDHEN, CDR2 SYDVKM. This CDR3 comprises 14 residues. Trimming removed 5 bases at V and 5 bases at J, with 13 bases between. CDR3 loop: CASSRNERYQPQHF. The CDR3 DNA follows: TGTGCCAGCAGTCGGAACGAGAGGTATCAGCCCCAGCATTTT.

This chain connects TRBV5-1 to TRBJ2-2; D is unresolved. Trimming cost V 4 bases and J 0 bases, with 10 bases left between them. CDR1 and CDR2 from the germline V gene are SGHRS and YFSETQ. The CDR3 is 15 residues long. CDR3 protein: CASSPDVTNTGELFF. The CDR3 DNA reads as TGCGCCAGCAGCCCCGACGTTACGAACACCGGGGAGCTGTTTTTT.

The V gene is TRBV13, the J gene TRBJ1-1; 8 bases are shared with TRBD1. Germline-derived CDR1 and CDR2 are PRHDT and FYEKMQ (reference sequence). Trimming at V came to 3 bases and at J to 1 base, leaving 13 bases not matched to a gene. The length of the CDR3 is 18 residues. In nucleotides, the CDR3 is TGTGCCAGCAGCTTGGACGGAGGAGGGGACAGGCCGAACACTGAAGCTTTCTTT. This encodes CASSLDGGGDRPNTEAFF.

The V gene is TRBV27, the J gene TRBJ1-1; no firm D call. V was cut by 7 bases and J by 0 bases, with 12 bases left in between. This CDR3 has 14 amino acids. CDR1 MNHEY and CDR2 SMNVEV come from the germline V gene (reference sequence). The CDR3 DNA is TGTGCCAGCAACTCCCACCCCTTGAACACTGAAGCTTTCTTT. Amino acid sequence: CASNSHPLNTEAFF.

CDR3 nucleotides: TGCGCCAGCAGCTTGGCGGGAAACACCATATATTTT. The encoded protein is CASSLAGNTIYF. The genes are TRBV5-1 and TRBJ1-3; D is uncertain. CDR1 is SGHRS, CDR2 YFSETQ, per germline. V was pared by 0 bases and J by 4 bases, with 2 bases between. The CDR3 spans 12 residues.

The rearrangement joins TRBV5-8 to TRBJ2-5; no definite D call. CDR1 is SGHTS and CDR2 is YDEGEE in the germline V gene. The CDR3 runs 12 residues. V was cut by 0 bases and J by 1 base, with 1 base left in between. CDR3 coding DNA: TGTGCCAGCAGCTTGGTCCAAGAGACCCAGTACTTC. Its translation: CASSLVQETQYF.